This T cell receptor (beta chain) stems from a study of early T cells in non-severe SARS-CoV-2 infection. There are 16 residues in the CDR3. Germline assignment: CDR1 DFQATT and CDR2 SNEGSKA (reference sequence). The J segment lost 3 bases and the V segment lost 3 bases, leaving 6 bases of the junction unmatched. Unique molecular identifiers were added to individual cDNA molecules. Via MiXCR, TCRdb re-called the 5' RACE reads, giving one row per CDR3 protein. The sample yields over 90,000 distinct CDR3 sequences, 9.5% to 15% seen once. Source: whole blood, taken at baseline. The receptor was isolated from an adult who was a healthcare worker with PCR-confirmed SARS-CoV-2 infection or an uninfected control (not recorded which). V and J are TRBV20-1 and TRBJ1-5, with 12 bases lining up with TRBD1. Here the CDR3 DNA reads TGCAGTGCTAGGCTGGGACAGGGGGCAGCCAATCAGCCCCAGCATTTT. Residues: CSARLGQGAANQPQHF.